The rows below give T cell receptor beta chains drawn from one sample of a study of graft-versus-host responses after intestinal transplantation. Their recognized antigens are unknown. Libraries were prepared by immunoSEQ multiplex PCR; TCRdb keeps only in-frame clonotypes and omits some of them. The data hold about 120,000 clones, with about nine tenths observed a single time. Sequenced here: unstimulated CD4+ T cells sorted from spleen or lymph node cells, sampled before intestinal transplant. The receptors come from a human donor who received an intestinal transplant. Each CDR3 is given with its conserved first and last residue. A D gene is named only where the DNA matches it firmly. Size values are once, few and many counts, or a class for expanded clones, and some rows have none.

J: TRBJ1-6
D: .
V: TRBV15
size: .
CDR3: CATSRVRIDSPLHF
DNA: TGTGCCACCAGCAGGGTCAGGATAGATTCACCCCTCCACTTT

J: TRBJ1-6
D: .
V: TRBV30
size: .
CDR3: CAWTSEWNSPLHF
DNA: TGTGCCTGGACCTCAGAATGGAATTCACCCCTCCACTTT

J: TRBJ2-2
D: .
V: TRBV4-1
size: .
CDR3: CASSQDKGLTNTGELFF
DNA: TGCGCCAGCAGCCAAGATAAAGGACTGACGAACACCGGGGAGCTGTTTTTT

J: TRBJ1-1
D: .
V: TRBV21-1
size: .
CDR3: CASSSGQGMNTEAFF
DNA: TGTGCCAGCAGCAGTGGACAGGGTATGAACACTGAAGCTTTCTTT

J: TRBJ1-1
D: .
V: TRBV5-1
size: .
CDR3: CASTIGAISGSEAFF
DNA: TGCGCCAGCACCATTGGGGCCATCTCCGGTAGCGAAGCTTTCTTT

J: TRBJ1-3
D: TRBD1
V: TRBV2
size: .
CDR3: CASSELRGRGNTIYF
DNA: TGTGCCAGCAGTGAATTGAGGGGGCGCGGAAACACCATATATTTT

J: TRBJ1-5
D: .
V: TRBV19
size: .
CDR3: CASSMGTRKSNQPQHF
DNA: TGTGCCAGTAGTATGGGGACAAGGAAAAGCAATCAGCCCCAGCATTTT

J: TRBJ1-1
D: .
V: TRBV6-5
size: .
CDR3: CASSYSDPGNTEAFF
DNA: TGTGCCAGCAGTTACTCTGACCCGGGGAACACTGAAGCTTTCTTT

J: TRBJ1-6
D: .
V: TRBV7-9
size: .
CDR3: CASSSREYNSPLHF
DNA: TGTGCCAGCAGCTCCCGGGAGTATAATTCACCCCTCCACTTT

J: TRBJ2-1
D: TRBD1
V: TRBV5-1
size: .
CDR3: CASLLGAGPQGDEQFF
DNA: TGCGCCAGTTTGCTCGGGGCGGGCCCTCAGGGGGATGAGCAGTTCTTC

J: TRBJ2-3
D: .
V: TRBV7-6
size: .
CDR3: CASSLVRADTQYF
DNA: TGTGCCAGCAGCTTAGTTCGGGCAGATACGCAGTATTTT

J: TRBJ1-5
D: .
V: TRBV27
size: .
CDR3: CASSSLPFNQPQHF
DNA: TGTGCCAGCAGTTCCCTCCCTTTTAATCAGCCCCAGCATTTT

J: TRBJ1-2
D: TRBD1
V: TRBV7-2
size: .
CDR3: CASSASRGPGGYTF
DNA: TGTGCCAGCAGCGCTTCCAGGGGGCCGGGTGGCTACACCTTC

J: TRBJ2-5
D: .
V: TRBV5-1
size: .
CDR3: CASSPDNQETQYF
DNA: TGCGCCAGCAGCCCTGACAACCAAGAGACCCAGTACTTC

J: TRBJ1-1
D: TRBD1
V: TRBV5-1
size: .
CDR3: CASSLATAGGTEAFF
DNA: TGCGCCAGCAGCTTGGCCACGGCAGGGGGCACTGAAGCTTTCTTT

J: TRBJ1-1
D: TRBD1
V: TRBV5-6
size: once
CDR3: CASSGDRGLRTEAFF
DNA: TGTGCCAGCAGCGGGGACAGGGGGCTGAGGACTGAAGCTTTCTTT

J: TRBJ2-1
D: .
V: TRBV19
size: .
CDR3: CASSPLRWDEQFF
DNA: TGTGCCAGTAGTCCGTTGAGGTGGGATGAGCAGTTCTTC

J: TRBJ2-5
D: .
V: TRBV28
size: .
CDR3: CASSLTREETQYF
DNA: TGTGCCAGCAGTTTAACGAGGGAAGAGACCCAGTACTTC

J: TRBJ1-1
D: .
V: TRBV7-9
size: .
CDR3: CASSYELPNTEAFF
DNA: TGTGCCAGCAGCTATGAACTCCCGAACACTGAAGCTTTCTTT

J: TRBJ2-5
D: .
V: TRBV5-4
size: .
CDR3: CASSLYQGQETQYF
DNA: TGTGCCAGCAGCTTGTACCAGGGACAAGAGACCCAGTACTTC

J: TRBJ1-1
D: .
V: TRBV2
size: .
CDR3: CASTEVGPLFLTEAFF
DNA: TGTGCCAGTACTGAAGTGGGGCCCCTATTCCTCACTGAAGCTTTCTTT

J: TRBJ2-7
D: TRBD2
V: TRBV7-2
size: .
CDR3: CASSLDRTSGEQYF
DNA: TGTGCCAGCAGCTTAGATAGGACTAGTGGCGAGCAGTACTTC

J: TRBJ2-7
D: .
V: TRBV4-2
size: .
CDR3: CASSQEALEYEQYF
DNA: TGTGCCAGCAGCCAAGAGGCCCTAGAATACGAGCAGTACTTC

J: TRBJ1-1
D: TRBD1
V: TRBV5-6
size: once
CDR3: CASSPGQGAVRNTEAFF
DNA: TGTGCCAGCAGCCCGGGACAGGGGGCGGTGAGGAACACTGAAGCTTTCTTT

J: TRBJ1-1
D: TRBD1
V: TRBV9
size: .
CDR3: CASSPQGQGAEAFF
DNA: TGTGCCAGCAGCCCCCAGGGACAGGGCGCTGAAGCTTTCTTT

J: TRBJ1-6
D: .
V: TRBV7-2
size: .
CDR3: CASSPLQGKGISYNSPLHF
DNA: TGTGCCAGCAGCCCCTTACAGGGTAAGGGGATCTCCTATAATTCACCCCTCCACTTT

J: TRBJ2-7
D: .
V: TRBV6-5
size: .
CDR3: CASSYSELPYEQYF
DNA: TGTGCCAGCAGTTACTCGGAGTTGCCCTACGAGCAGTACTTC

J: TRBJ2-7
D: .
V: TRBV11-2
size: .
CDR3: CASSFFYEQYF
DNA: TGTGCCAGCAGCTTCTTTTACGAGCAGTACTTC

J: TRBJ2-7
D: TRBD1
V: TRBV6-6
size: .
CDR3: CASRFDRGRAYEQYF
DNA: TGTGCCAGCAGATTTGACAGGGGGCGCGCCTACGAGCAGTACTTC

J: TRBJ2-1
D: TRBD2
V: TRBV15
size: .
CDR3: CATSRDFTSGGNEQFF
DNA: TGTGCCACCAGCAGAGATTTCACTAGCGGAGGCAATGAGCAGTTCTTC

J: TRBJ2-7
D: TRBD1
V: TRBV19
size: .
CDR3: CASRDRVRGEQYF
DNA: TGTGCCAGTAGAGACAGGGTCAGAGGCGAGCAGTACTTC

J: TRBJ1-5
D: .
V: TRBV6-5
size: .
CDR3: CASSSVWGANQPQHF
DNA: TGTGCCAGCAGCTCCGTATGGGGAGCAAATCAGCCCCAGCATTTT

J: TRBJ2-3
D: .
V: TRBV5-4
size: .
CDR3: CASSLDAGTQYF
DNA: TGTGCCAGCAGCTTGGACGCGGGTACGCAGTATTTT

J: TRBJ2-7
D: TRBD2
V: TRBV15
size: .
CDR3: CATSTRTSGRARAYEQYF
DNA: TGTGCCACCAGCACCCGGACTAGCGGGAGGGCCAGAGCCTACGAGCAGTACTTC

J: TRBJ1-2
D: TRBD1
V: TRBV7-9
size: .
CDR3: CASSLDWTGGNTF
DNA: TGTGCCAGCAGCTTAGATTGGACAGGGGGCAACACCTTC

J: TRBJ2-7
D: .
V: TRBV15
size: .
CDR3: CATSSKPRGGSYEQYF
DNA: TGTGCCACCAGCAGCAAGCCTAGGGGGGGGAGCTACGAGCAGTACTTC

J: TRBJ1-2
D: TRBD1
V: TRBV6-5
size: few
CDR3: CASSPGTGYGYTF
DNA: TGTGCCAGCAGCCCCGGGACAGGGTATGGCTACACCTTC

J: TRBJ1-1
D: .
V: TRBV11-2
size: .
CDR3: CASSPGLLNTEAFF
DNA: TGTGCCAGCAGCCCGGGACTCTTGAACACTGAAGCTTTCTTT

J: TRBJ1-2
D: TRBD1
V: TRBV18
size: .
CDR3: CASSSQLGQGAGGYTF
DNA: TGTGCCAGCTCATCGCAACTAGGACAGGGGGCAGGAGGCTACACCTTC

J: TRBJ2-1
D: TRBD2
V: TRBV7-6
size: .
CDR3: CASSQERGRGNEQFF
DNA: TGTGCCAGCAGCCAAGAGCGGGGCCGGGGAAATGAGCAGTTCTTC

J: TRBJ1-2
D: TRBD1
V: TRBV6-5
size: .
CDR3: CASSYFGTGGNYGYTF
DNA: TGTGCCAGCAGTTACTTTGGGACAGGGGGCAACTATGGCTACACCTTC

J: TRBJ2-7
D: TRBD1
V: TRBV7-4
size: .
CDR3: CASSSLWGDRDSYEQYF
DNA: TGTGCCAGCAGCTCCCTCTGGGGGGACAGGGACTCCTACGAGCAGTACTTC

J: TRBJ2-7
D: TRBD1
V: TRBV10-3
size: .
CDR3: CAISESVTGGSYEQYF
DNA: TGTGCCATCAGTGAGTCGGTGACAGGGGGCTCCTACGAGCAGTACTTC

J: TRBJ2-1
D: .
V: TRBV5-1
size: .
CDR3: CASSGTAPSSYNEQFF
DNA: TGCGCCAGCAGCGGTACCGCGCCGAGCTCCTACAATGAGCAGTTCTTC

J: TRBJ1-1
D: .
V: TRBV27
size: .
CDR3: CASSRNRATNTEAFF
DNA: TGTGCCAGCAGTCGGAACAGGGCCACGAACACTGAAGCTTTCTTT

J: TRBJ2-7
D: .
V: TRBV19
size: .
CDR3: CASSMYTTSYEQYF
DNA: TGTGCCAGTAGTATGTACACTACCTCTTACGAGCAGTACTTC

J: TRBJ2-3
D: .
V: TRBV7-2
size: .
CDR3: CASSLAGPALGHTQYF
DNA: TGTGCCAGCAGCTTAGCTGGCCCTGCTCTGGGGCATACGCAGTATTTT

J: TRBJ2-7
D: .
V: TRBV12-5
size: .
CDR3: CASAQQFYEQYF
DNA: TGTGCTAGTGCCCAACAATTCTACGAGCAGTACTTC

J: TRBJ2-1
D: .
V: TRBV30
size: .
CDR3: CAWTFYNEQFF
DNA: TGTGCCTGGACCTTCTACAATGAGCAGTTCTTC

J: TRBJ1-1
D: .
V: TRBV29-1
size: few
CDR3: CSVRRDGVEMAFF
DNA: TGCAGCGTTCGGAGGGATGGGGTTGAGATGGCTTTCTTT

J: TRBJ2-1
D: TRBD1
V: TRBV2
size: few
CDR3: CASREQGNSYNEQFF
DNA: TGTGCCAGCAGAGAACAGGGGAACTCCTACAATGAGCAGTTCTTC

J: TRBJ2-5
D: TRBD2
V: TRBV2
size: once
CDR3: CASSDQGGEETQYF
DNA: TGTGCCAGCAGTGACCAGGGAGGGGAAGAGACCCAGTACTTC

J: TRBJ2-7
D: TRBD2
V: TRBV5-6
size: .
CDR3: CASSFERGYSYEQYF
DNA: TGTGCCAGCAGCTTCGAGCGGGGCTACTCCTACGAGCAGTACTTC

J: TRBJ2-7
D: TRBD1
V: TRBV5-1
size: .
CDR3: CASSLRVSNDRGWSYEQYF
DNA: TGCGCCAGCAGCTTGCGGGTCTCGAACGACAGGGGCTGGTCCTACGAGCAGTACTTC